This TCR beta chain was obtained from a study of blood T cell repertoires in COVID-19. Across the study: Both acute and convalescent COVID-19 samples were obtained from the United States, Italy and Spain.

Seattle patients were enrolled while actively infected and followed longitudinally. Authors' analysis steps: Amplified reference gene primers provided the basis for estimating nucleated cell counts. Produced via immunoSEQ multiplex PCR; TCRdb's table is partial and in-frame only. That table is the source of V, J and clone size, and D and trimming were worked out from the DNA. The sample shows 110,000 or so clones, approximately 85% of them seen only once. Sequencing input: peripheral blood. This clonotype was sampled from a woman aged 60-75 years with COVID-19, enrolled during active disease.

Here the CDR3 DNA reads TGTGCCAGCAGCGTGATATCGGGGGGTTGGTCCTACAATGAGCAGTTCTTC. It is translated as CASSVISGGWSYNEQFF. J is TRBJ2-1 and V is TRBV5-4; TRBD2 matches at 7 bases. From germline, CDR1 is SGHNT and CDR2 YYREEE (reference sequence). Germline trimming cut 4 bases from V and 1 base from J; bases unmatched to any gene: 11. The CDR3 is 17 amino acids.